This T cell receptor beta chain emerged from a study of T-cell reconstitution after alpha-beta-depleted transplantation in children. Study outcomes and limitations: By about two months after transplant, alpha-beta T cells reportedly arose from several hundred graft clones that had expanded.

Unique molecular identifiers were incorporated when the TCRbeta library was constructed. TCRdb re-called the PCR reads with MiXCR, one entry per CDR3 protein. Of 480,000 or so distinct CDR3 sequences listed, over 9.5% are singletons. This CDR3 spans 10 amino acids. V was trimmed by 5 bases and J by 2 bases, leaving 3 bases between them. Germline V lookup: CDR1 DFQATT, CDR2 SNEGSKA (reference sequence). As regards this clonotype: Its antigen is undetermined.

The rearrangement links TRBV20-1 to TRBJ1-2; D uncertain. The TCR was taken from a child aged 2-15 years with inherited bone marrow failure, due to receive a stem cell transplant. Sequenced here: PBMCs, sampled before TCRalphabeta/CD19-depleted stem cell transplant. CDR3 amino acids: CSALNYGYTF. The CDR3 coding sequence is TGCAGTGCTTTAAACTATGGCTACACCTTC.